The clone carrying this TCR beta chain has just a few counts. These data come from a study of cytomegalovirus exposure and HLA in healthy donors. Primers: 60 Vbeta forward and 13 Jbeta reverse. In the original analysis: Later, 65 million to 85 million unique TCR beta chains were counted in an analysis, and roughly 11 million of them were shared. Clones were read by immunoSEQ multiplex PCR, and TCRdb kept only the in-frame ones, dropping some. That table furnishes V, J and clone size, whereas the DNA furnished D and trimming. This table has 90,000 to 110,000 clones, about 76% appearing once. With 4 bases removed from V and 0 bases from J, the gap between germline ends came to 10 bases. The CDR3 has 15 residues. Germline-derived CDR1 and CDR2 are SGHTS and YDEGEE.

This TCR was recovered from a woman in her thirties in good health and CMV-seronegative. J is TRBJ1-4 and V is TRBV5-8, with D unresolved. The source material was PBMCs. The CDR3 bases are TGTGCCAGCAGCCGTCAGGTTGCAACTAATGAAAAACTGTTTTTT. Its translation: CASSRQVATNEKLFF.